The T cell receptor (beta chain) under discussion was sequenced for a study of vaccination and CD4 T cells after COVID-19. Study overall: The study enrolled six male and four female convalescents, two of whom were Hispanic. The peptides that stimulated the cells were overlapping spike peptides from SARS-CoV-2, HCoV-NL63, HCoV-OC43 and HCoV-229E.

From germline, CDR1 is LNHDA and CDR2 SQIVND (reference sequence). The CDR3 is 14 residues long. V lost 4 bases, J lost 1 base, and 7 bases lay in between. A note on this clonotype: Antigen specificity is unknown.

The treatment is: approximately nine-day PBMC culture with coronavirus spike peptide pools or control peptides (ViraFEST assay). The PCR-positive dates, March through December 2020, came before the US Alpha, Beta and Delta variants. Cultured CD4+ T cells had their DNA profiled by the Oncomine TCR Beta short-read assay. TCRdb fed the PCR reads into MiXCR, producing one record per CDR3 protein. The data show over 14,000 distinct CDR3 sequences, roughly 50% seen once. The rearrangement links TRBV19 to TRBJ2-2; D gene uncertain. This clonotype was obtained from a human donor who had recovered from COVID-19. The sequenced material came from CD4+ T cells from blood, cultured in vitro. The CDR3 DNA sequence: TGTGCCAGTAGTACGACCAGGAACACCGGGGAGCTGTTTTTT. This encodes CASSTTRNTGELFF.